This T cell receptor beta chain was sequenced in a study of Ad26.COV2.S vaccination and SARS-CoV-2 variants. Study-level background: In the study, Ad26.COV2.S was injected intramuscularly once, or twice 56 days apart.

Sequencing used immunoSEQ multiplex PCR; TCRdb keeps in-frame clones, though not all of them. The profile shows around 400,000 clones, 89% of them singletons. Deletions cut 0 bases from V and 3 bases from J, with 10 bases between. The CDR3 extends over 14 amino acids. Germline assignment: CDR1 SGDLS and CDR2 YYNGEE. The treatment here: some 20 received Ad26.COV2.S at low or high dose, single or two shots; 5 received placebo; per-sample allocation not given. Specimens were obtained on day 63 following the first vaccine or placebo injection. This clone was seen a single time. This specimen consisted of peripheral blood, obtained in a trial of Ad26.COV2.S vaccine versus placebo. The clonotype comes from a person between 18 and 60 years old who received the Ad26.COV2.S COVID-19 vaccine or a placebo. V is TRBV9 and J is TRBJ2-7, with a possible D match to TRBD1 (6 bases). In nucleotides, the CDR3 is TGTGCCAGCAGCGTAGGAGGGGGTAACTACGAGCAGTACTTC. Translated, it gives CASSVGGGNYEQYF.